Listed here are 29 T cell receptor beta chains from one sample, sequenced in a study of CD8+ T cells in alopecia areata. The treatment: oral pan-JAK inhibitor, 5-10 mg twice daily. Extracted RNA was reverse transcribed into cDNA, the sequencing template. TCRdb's table, derived via immunoSEQ multiplex PCR, lists solely in-frame clones and lacks some. The sample lists roughly 230,000 clones, approximately 40% occurring once. Sequencing was performed on CD4+ T cells sorted from blood, taken around week 37, from a patient treated with tofacitinib. The source of these receptors is a human donor with alopecia areata.

The genes are TRBV5-6 and TRBJ2-5; D might be TRBD2 (6 bases). Germline-derived CDR1 and CDR2 are SGHDT and YYEEEE. This CDR3 has 13 residues. V was trimmed by 0 bases and J by 5 bases, leaving 8 bases between them. CDR3 in DNA: TGTGCCAGCAGCTTGGTTGCGGGGGAGACCCAGTACTTC. Translation: CASSLVAGETQYF.

This clone has just a few counts. The chain recombines TRBV6-5 with TRBJ1-1, with unresolved D. V lost 7 bases and J lost 6, with 12 bases in between. Germline CDR1 reads MNHEY; CDR2 reads SVGAGI. This CDR3 contains 12 residues. CDR3 sequence (DNA): TGTGCCAGCAAGTCCGGGATAGCTGAAGCTTTCTTT. Its protein product is CASKSGIAEAFF.

This clone has more than one count but fewer than ten. The chain has TRBV30 and TRBJ2-4; 12 bases line up with TRBD2. The V gene end was trimmed by 1 base and the J gene end by 9 bases; junction bases not matched to a gene: 7. The germline V gene encodes CDR1 GTSNPN and CDR2 SVGIG (reference sequence). This CDR3 contains 15 residues. CDR3 residues: CAWSGLAGVGSIQYF. The CDR3 DNA follows: TGTGCCTGGAGTGGACTAGCGGGAGTAGGTAGCATTCAGTACTTC.

The chain has TRBV9 and TRBJ1-1, with D maybe TRBD1 (5 bases). CDR1 is SGDLS, CDR2 YYNGEE, per germline. This CDR3 has 12 residues. The germline V and J ends were trimmed by 2 bases and 11 bases, with 13 bases remaining between them. CDR3 loop: CASSVSGGRAFF. The DNA for the CDR3 is TGTGCCAGCAGCGTCAGTGGGGGTCGCGCTTTCTTT.

The rearrangement uses TRBV2 and TRBJ2-4; tentatively, D is TRBD1 (6 bases). CDR3 size: 13 residues. Germline V CDR1 and CDR2: SNHLY, FYNNEI. Trimming cost V 5 bases and J 9 bases, with 14 bases left between them. CDR3 sequence: CASSTNREGIQYF. In nucleotides, the CDR3 is TGTGCCAGCAGTACCAACAGGGAAGGCATTCAGTACTTC.

This clone was recorded once. This chain joins TRBV30 and TRBJ1-4; TRBD1 matches at 7 bases. V shed 4 bases and J 5 bases; nucleotides not matched to a gene: 4. The length of the CDR3 is 13 residues. Looked up from germline, CDR1 is GTSNPN and CDR2 is SVGIG (reference sequence). The CDR3 DNA follows: TGTGCCTGGAAAGGACAGGAAAATGAAAAACTGTTTTTT. This translates into CAWKGQENEKLFF.

This clone was found a few times. J is TRBJ2-5 and V is TRBV2; 9 nucleotides agree with TRBD2. CDR3 length equals 14 residues. Trimming took 7 bases from V and 5 from J; bases not matched to a gene: 8. Germline V gene lookup returns CDR1 SNHLY and CDR2 FYNNEI. In DNA, the CDR3 is TGTGCCAGCATCCCCGGGACTAGCTATGAGACCCAGTACTTC. Translation gives CASIPGTSYETQYF. Using reference TRBV2 and TRBJ2-5 for the parts outside the CDR3, the full variable domain is EPEVTQTPSHQVTQMGQEVILRCVPISNHLYFYWYRQILGQKVEFLVSFYNNEISEKSEIFDDQFSVERPDGSNFTLKIRSTKLEDSAMYFCASIPGTSYETQYFGPGTRLLVL.

This chain uses TRBV11-1 with TRBJ2-3; D is possibly TRBD2 (5 bases). Per the germline V gene, CDR1 is SGHAT and CDR2 is FQDESV (reference sequence). The CDR3 runs 14 residues. Trimming left V 5 bases short and J 1 base short, with 10 bases between. CDR3 DNA sequence: TGTGCCAGCAGCCGGGCGAGGGGCACAGATACGCAGTATTTT. Translated: CASSRARGTDTQYF.

This chain joins TRBV30 and TRBJ2-1; the D is unclear. Germline CDR1 reads GTSNPN; CDR2 reads SVGIG (reference sequence). V lost 4 bases and J lost 5, with 6 bases in between. The CDR3 extends over 11 amino acids. The CDR3 sequence: CAWNLNNEQFF. CDR3 nucleotides: TGTGCCTGGAATCTTAACAATGAGCAGTTCTTC.

This clone was seen more than once but under ten times. The chain has TRBV2 and TRBJ2-6; 8 bases align to TRBD1. V lost 3 bases and J lost 0; bases outside the gene matches: 13. The CDR3 is 20 amino acids. The V gene's germline CDR1 is SNHLY and CDR2 FYNNEI. The CDR3 DNA is TGTGCCAGCAGTGACCCTCAGGGGGCAGGGGTTCTCTCTGGGGCCAACGTCCTGACTTTC. Amino acid sequence: CASSDPQGAGVLSGANVLTF. Combining the CDR3 with reference TRBV2 and TRBJ2-6 gives the whole variable domain EPEVTQTPSHQVTQMGQEVILRCVPISNHLYFYWYRQILGQKVEFLVSFYNNEISEKSEIFDDQFSVERPDGSNFTLKIRSTKLEDSAMYFCASSDPQGAGVLSGANVLTFGAGSRLTVL.

Ten or more counts support this clone. The chain recombines TRBV5-1 with TRBJ2-5; D may be TRBD1 (5 bases). V lost 3 bases to trimming and J lost 5 bases, with 11 bases between them. The length of the CDR3 is 13 residues. Looked up from germline, CDR1 is SGHRS and CDR2 is YFSETQ. The CDR3 bases are TGCGCCAGCAGCTGGGGCACTCAGGAGACCCAGTACTTC. It codes for CASSWGTQETQYF.

The chain couples TRBV4-2 to TRBJ2-5, with TRBD2 matching 9 bases. Germline V gene sequence: CDR1 LGHNA, CDR2 YNFKEQ. The CDR3 spans 17 residues. After removal of 0 bases from V and 1 base from J, the junction contained 6 bases not matched to a gene. CDR3 DNA sequence: TGTGCCAGCAGCCAAGATAGGGCGGGAGGGTCCCAAGAGACCCAGTACTTC. Encoded protein: CASSQDRAGGSQETQYF.

This sequence joins TRBV25-1 and TRBJ2-1, with a possible D match to TRBD1 (5 bases). The CDR3 loop spans 16 amino acids. V was cut by 6 bases and J by 0 bases, with 15 bases left in between. CDR1 and CDR2 (germline): MGHDK, SYGVNS. The CDR3 DNA follows: TGTGCCAGCAGCTGGACATTGCCGAGCTCCTACAATGAGCAGTTCTTC. Translated: CASSWTLPSSYNEQFF.

There are a few counts of this clone. CDR3 sequence reads: CASSRGWLPQHF. Written as DNA, the CDR3 is TGTGCCAGTAGTCGAGGGTGGCTGCCCCAGCATTTT. The V call is TRBV19, the J call TRBJ1-5; D is unclear. The CDR3 is 12 residues long. Germline CDR1 and CDR2: LNHDA and SQIVND (reference sequence). The germline V and J ends were trimmed by 5 bases and 9 bases, with 11 bases remaining between them. Based on the CDR3 plus reference TRBV19 and TRBJ1-5, the full variable domain is DGGITQSPKYLFRKEGQNVTLSCEQNLNHDAMYWYRQDPGQGLRLIYYSQIVNDFQKGDIAEGYSVSREKKESFPLTVTSAQKNPTAFYLCASSRGWLPQHFGDGTRLSIL.

A few counts support this clone. This chain's CDR3 is CASSPVGSGLGNEQFF. For the CDR3, the DNA is TGTGCCAGCTCACCAGTGGGCAGCGGCCTGGGAAATGAGCAGTTCTTC. The J gene is TRBJ2-1, the V gene TRBV18; TRBD2 is a possible D gene (5 bases). Trimming stripped 2 bases from V and 7 bases from J, with 18 bases between. Germline V gene lookup returns CDR1 KGHSH and CDR2 LQKENI. The CDR3 sequence is 16 residues long.

This clone was observed once. The chain couples TRBV7-8 to TRBJ1-1; D is ambiguous. Germline V gene sequence: CDR1 SGHVS, CDR2 FQNEAQ. This CDR3 contains 13 residues. V was clipped by 2 bases and J by 6 bases, with 10 bases between them. Here the CDR3 reads CASSLILGAEAFF. DNA for the CDR3: TGTGCCAGCAGCTTAATATTGGGAGCTGAAGCTTTCTTT.

CDR3 in amino acids: CASSSGQLEAFF. CDR3 in DNA: TGTGCCAGTAGTTCAGGACAGCTTGAAGCTTTCTTT. This chain links TRBV19 with TRBJ1-1; a weak D match, TRBD1 (6 bases). The V end was cut by 5 bases, the J end by 7 bases, with 11 bases between. The CDR3 totals 12 residues. CDR1 is LNHDA and CDR2 is SQIVND in the germline V gene (reference sequence).

The chain links TRBV27 to TRBJ2-7; 11 nucleotides align to TRBD2. The CDR3 covers 15 residues. The V and J ends lost 0 bases and 6 bases, in that order; junction bases with no gene match: 4. Germline CDR1 is MNHEY and CDR2 is SMNVEV (reference sequence). CDR3 sequence reads: CASSLSASGRFEQYF. The CDR3 region has the DNA TGTGCCAGCAGTTTATCGGCTAGCGGGAGGTTCGAGCAGTACTTC.

This chain links TRBV9 with TRBJ2-7, with 12 bases fitting TRBD1. Germline trimming cut 1 base from V and 6 bases from J; bases unmatched to any gene: 5. Germline V gene sequence: CDR1 SGDLS, CDR2 YYNGEE. The CDR3 has 15 amino acids. The CDR3 spells CASSVSGQGAGEQYF. In nucleotides, the CDR3 is TGTGCCAGCAGCGTATCGGGACAGGGGGCGGGCGAGCAGTACTTC. Variable domain in full (rest from reference TRBV9 and TRBJ2-7): DSGVTQTPKHLITATGQRVTLRCSPRSGDLSVYWYQQSLDQGLQFLIQYYNGEERAKGNILERFSAQQFPDLHSELNLSSLELGDSALYFCASSVSGQGAGEQYFGPGTRLTVT.

This clone appeared many times. Other DNA sequences in this sample translate to the same CDR3. The V gene is TRBV28, the J gene TRBJ2-7; D is unresolved. The germline CDR1 and CDR2 sequences are MDHEN and SYDVKM. V lost 2 bases, J lost 0 bases, and 11 bases lay in between. This CDR3 comprises 15 residues. The CDR3: CASSLSPRNSYEQYF. DNA of the CDR3: TGTGCCAGCAGTTTAAGCCCCCGCAACTCCTACGAGCAGTACTTC.

DNA of the CDR3: TGTGCTAGTGGACCCACCGGGCGGAGCCACAAAAACATTCAGTACTTC. It encodes CASGPTGRSHKNIQYF. This chain joins TRBV12-5 and TRBJ2-4; D is unclear. CDR1 and CDR2 (germline): LGHNT, FRNRAP. The V end lost 6 bases, the J end lost 3 bases, and 18 bases lay between the germline ends. This CDR3 has 16 amino acids. Full variable domain (remainder filled in from reference TRBV12-5 and TRBJ2-4): DARVTQTPRHKVTEMGQEVTMRCQPILGHNTVFWYRQTMMQGLELLAYFRNRAPLDDSGMPKDRFSAEMPDATLATLKIQPSEPRDSAVYFCASGPTGRSHKNIQYFGAGTRLSVL.

The chain recombines TRBV19 with TRBJ1-1, with 7 bases lining up with TRBD1. CDR1 is LNHDA and CDR2 is SQIVND in the germline V gene (reference sequence). V gave up 10 bases and J gave up 5 bases; unmatched junction bases: 10. The length of the CDR3 is 13 residues. CDR3 in DNA: TGTGCCACCACTAAACAGGGGTGGACTGAAGCTTTCTTT. Translated: CATTKQGWTEAFF.

This clone turned up a few times. V gene TRBV7-3 combines with J gene TRBJ2-3; 7 bases are a match to TRBD2. V gave up 3 bases and J gave up 2 bases; unmatched junction bases: 8. This CDR3 comprises 16 residues. Germline values: CDR1 SGHTA, CDR2 FQGTGA. CDR3 in amino acids: CASSLGRTRVTDTQYF. CDR3 DNA: TGTGCCAGCAGCTTGGGGCGGACTAGAGTCACAGATACGCAGTATTTT.

V is TRBV2 and J is TRBJ2-7; D may be TRBD1 (5 bases). The V gene's germline CDR1 is SNHLY and CDR2 FYNNEI. The CDR3 runs 12 residues. V lost 5 bases, J lost 3 bases, and 8 bases lay in between. In DNA, the CDR3 is TGTGCCAGCAGTCCTACAGGCTACGAGCAGTACTTC. This gives the protein CASSPTGYEQYF.

The rearrangement joins TRBV27 to TRBJ2-1; D gene unclear. The CDR3 has 13 residues. V was pared by 7 bases and J by 9 bases, with 16 bases between. Germline CDR1 MNHEY, CDR2 SMNVEV (reference sequence). In DNA, the CDR3 is TGTGCCAGCACTCCGTCCCCGGTTAGTGAGCAGTTCTTC. Translated: CASTPSPVSEQFF.

The rearrangement joins TRBV30 to TRBJ2-1, with D tentatively TRBD1 (6 bases). This CDR3 contains 13 residues. Trimming cost V 2 bases and J 9 bases, with 14 bases left between them. Germline values: CDR1 GTSNPN, CDR2 SVGIG (reference sequence). CDR3 nucleotides: TGTGCCTGGAGTCAATACAGGGTTGGTGAGCAGTTCTTC. It is translated as CAWSQYRVGEQFF.

This clone was counted between two and nine times. V and J are TRBV10-3 and TRBJ2-2; 7 nucleotides match TRBD2. Looked up from germline, CDR1 is ENHRY and CDR2 is SYGVKD. The CDR3 is 15 amino acids. The V segment lost 8 bases and the J segment 4 bases; nucleotides outside the gene matches: 10. Written as DNA, the CDR3 is TGTGCCATCTCCGAGTGGGGGGGATCCACCGGGGAGCTGTTTTTT. This encodes CAISEWGGSTGELFF.

The chain employs TRBV7-6 and TRBJ2-3, with no clear D. Looked up from germline, CDR1 is SGHVS and CDR2 is FNYEAQ. V was clipped by 1 base and J by 0 bases, with 5 bases between them. This CDR3 is built from 14 residues. Here the CDR3 reads CASSLGHSTDTQYF. DNA for the CDR3: TGTGCCAGCAGCTTAGGTCACAGCACAGATACGCAGTATTTT.

This clone has a handful of counts. The rearrangement links TRBV7-9 to TRBJ2-6, with D perhaps TRBD2 (6 bases). CDR1 and CDR2 from the germline V gene are SEHNR and FQNEAQ (reference sequence). Between the trimmed V and J ends, which lost 5 bases and 1 base, there was a span of 15 bases. This CDR3 is 17 amino acids long. This CDR3 is CASSPLGGYSGANVLTF. The CDR3 DNA is TGTGCCAGCAGCCCCTTGGGGGGATATTCTGGGGCCAACGTCCTGACTTTC.